This T cell receptor (beta chain) comes out of a study of T cell clones after liver transplantation. Study in general: TCRbeta sequencing after a pre-transplant mixed lymphocyte reaction identified graft-donor-reactive clones, later tracked in post-transplant blood.

Unstimulated PBMCs were sorted into CD3+CD4+ and CD3+CD8+ populations. This table comes from immunoSEQ multiplex PCR, and its TCRdb copy is limited to in-frame clones, with some not included. This sample carries over 70,000 clones, about 80% of them seen once, and the ten largest clones take around 0.72%. The CDR3 is 13 residues long. The V end was cut by 5 bases, the J end by 1 base, with 8 bases between. The V gene's germline CDR1 is KGHSH and CDR2 LQKENI. This specimen consisted of CD4+ T cells from blood, obtained 12 months after liver transplant. This clonotype originated in a human patient who received a liver transplant. A subset of T cells may come from the graft donor. The genes are TRBV18 and TRBJ1-1; the D gene is possibly TRBD1 (5 bases). The CDR3 DNA reads as TGTGCCAGCTCATGGGGGAGGAACACTGAAGCTTTCTTT. This codes for CASSWGRNTEAFF.